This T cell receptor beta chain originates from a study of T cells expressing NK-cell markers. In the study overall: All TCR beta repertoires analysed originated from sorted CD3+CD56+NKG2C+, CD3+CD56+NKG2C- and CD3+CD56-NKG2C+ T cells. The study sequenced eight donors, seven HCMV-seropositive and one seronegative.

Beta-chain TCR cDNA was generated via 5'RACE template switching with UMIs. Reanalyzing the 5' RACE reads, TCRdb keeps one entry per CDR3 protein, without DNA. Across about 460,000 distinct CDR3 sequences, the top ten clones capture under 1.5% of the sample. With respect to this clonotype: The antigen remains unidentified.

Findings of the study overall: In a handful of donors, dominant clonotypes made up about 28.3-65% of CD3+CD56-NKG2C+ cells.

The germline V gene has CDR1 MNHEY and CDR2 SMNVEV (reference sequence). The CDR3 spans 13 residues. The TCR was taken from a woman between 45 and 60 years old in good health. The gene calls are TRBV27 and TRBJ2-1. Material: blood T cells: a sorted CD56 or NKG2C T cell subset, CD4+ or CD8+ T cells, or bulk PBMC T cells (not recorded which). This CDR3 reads CASSGIWGREQFF.